This record covers a single T cell receptor beta chain. Under the authors' procedure: Nucleated cell counts were estimated from reference gene primer amplification. The method was immunoSEQ multiplex PCR; TCRdb's version includes in-frame clones alone and lacks a portion of them. V, J and clone size derive from that table, while D and trimming were established from the DNA sequence. Among over 250,000 clones, roughly 84% were seen once, and the ten largest hold more than 1.1%. CDR1 is SGHKS, CDR2 YYEKEE, per germline (reference sequence). The V gene lost 4 bases and the J gene lost 4 bases, with 8 bases spanning the gap. This CDR3 comprises 13 residues. This entry belongs to a study of blood T cell repertoires in COVID-19. The wider study: T cells, B-cell-depleted T cells, or PBMCs supplied cDNA or gDNA.

Patients of the Seattle cohort, enrolled during active infection, were followed longitudinally. The sequence derives from a human donor with COVID-19, enrolled during active disease. The donor label of this sample is uncertain. This chain uses TRBV5-5 with TRBJ2-2; no firm D call. The sequenced sample consisted of peripheral blood. The CDR3 bases are TGTGCCAGCAGCCCTGTTCTCACCGGGGAGCTGTTTTTT. Amino acids: CASSPVLTGELFF. Supplemented by reference TRBV5-5 and TRBJ2-2, the full variable domain reads DAGVTQSPTHLIKTRGQQVTLRCSPISGHKSVSWYQQVLGQGPQFIFQYYEKEERGRGNFPDRFSARQFPNYSSELNVNALLLGDSALYLCASSPVLTGELFFGEGSRLTVL.